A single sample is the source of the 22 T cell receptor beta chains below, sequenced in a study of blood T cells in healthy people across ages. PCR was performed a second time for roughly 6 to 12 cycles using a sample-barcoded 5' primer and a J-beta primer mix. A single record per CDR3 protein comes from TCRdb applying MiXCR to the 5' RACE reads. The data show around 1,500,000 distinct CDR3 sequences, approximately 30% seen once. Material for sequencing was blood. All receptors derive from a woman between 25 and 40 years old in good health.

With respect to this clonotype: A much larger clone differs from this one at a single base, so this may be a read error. In nucleotides, the CDR3 is TGCGCCAGCAGCTTGAGGCATGGGGACACAGATACGCAGTATTTT. Translation: CASSLRHGDTDTQYF. This chain links TRBV5-1 with TRBJ2-3; D is unclear. The CDR3 contains 15 residues. V was trimmed by 1 base and J by 2 bases, leaving 11 bases between them. The germline V gene encodes CDR1 SGHRS and CDR2 YFSETQ. Supplemented by reference TRBV5-1 and TRBJ2-3, the full variable domain reads KAGVTQTPRYLIKTRGQQVTLSCSPISGHRSVSWYQQTPGQGLQFLFEYFSETQRNKGNFPGRFSGRQFSNSRSEMNVSTLELGDSALYLCASSLRHGDTDTQYFGPGTRLTVL.

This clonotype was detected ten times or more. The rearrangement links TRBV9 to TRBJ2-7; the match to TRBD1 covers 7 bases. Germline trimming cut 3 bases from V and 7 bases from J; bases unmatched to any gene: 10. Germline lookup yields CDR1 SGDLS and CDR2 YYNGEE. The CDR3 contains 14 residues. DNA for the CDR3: TGTGCCAGCAGCGAACGGACAGGACTCGGGGAGCAGTACTTC. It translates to CASSERTGLGEQYF.

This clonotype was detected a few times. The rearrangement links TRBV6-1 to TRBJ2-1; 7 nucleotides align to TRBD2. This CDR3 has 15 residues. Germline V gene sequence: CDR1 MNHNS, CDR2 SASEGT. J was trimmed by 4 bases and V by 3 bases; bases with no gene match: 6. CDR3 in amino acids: CASSEQRGSYNEQFF. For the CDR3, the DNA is TGTGCCAGCAGTGAGCAGCGGGGCTCTTACAATGAGCAGTTCTTC.

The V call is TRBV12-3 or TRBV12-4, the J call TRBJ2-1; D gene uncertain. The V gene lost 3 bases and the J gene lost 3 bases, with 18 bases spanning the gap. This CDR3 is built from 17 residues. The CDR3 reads CASSLVGLFAVYNEQFF. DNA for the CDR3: TGTGCCAGCAGTTTGGTAGGGCTGTTTGCTGTCTACAATGAGCAGTTCTTC.

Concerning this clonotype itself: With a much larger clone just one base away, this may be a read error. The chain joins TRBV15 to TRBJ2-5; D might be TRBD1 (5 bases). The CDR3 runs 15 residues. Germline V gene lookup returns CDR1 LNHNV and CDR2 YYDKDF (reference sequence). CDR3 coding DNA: TGTGCCGCCAGCAGAGATGGCAGGGTGGAAGAGACCCAGTACTTC. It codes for CAASRDGRVEETQYF.

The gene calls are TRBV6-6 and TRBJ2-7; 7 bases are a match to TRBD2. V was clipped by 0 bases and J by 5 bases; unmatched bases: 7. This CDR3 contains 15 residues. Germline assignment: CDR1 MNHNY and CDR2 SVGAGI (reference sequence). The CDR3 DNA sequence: TGTGCCAGCAGTTACTCGTGGGGGGGAAGCGACGAGCAGTACTTC. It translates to CASSYSWGGSDEQYF.

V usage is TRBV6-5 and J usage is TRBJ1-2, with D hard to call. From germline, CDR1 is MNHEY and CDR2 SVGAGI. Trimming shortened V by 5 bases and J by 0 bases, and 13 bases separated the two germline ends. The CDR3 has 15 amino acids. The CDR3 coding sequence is TGTGCCAGCAGTGGATCTGAGGAGGCTAACTATGGCTACACCTTC. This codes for CASSGSEEANYGYTF.

The CDR3 DNA sequence: TGCAGTGCTAGAGATGGGGGGGCGCTCCAAGAGACCCAGTACTTC. This translates into CSARDGGALQETQYF. The genes are TRBV20-1 and TRBJ2-5, with D perhaps matching TRBD2 (7 bases). CDR1 and CDR2 from the germline V gene are DFQATT and SNEGSKA (reference sequence). Trimming pared 0 bases from V and 1 base from J, leaving 12 bases between. The CDR3 contains 15 residues.

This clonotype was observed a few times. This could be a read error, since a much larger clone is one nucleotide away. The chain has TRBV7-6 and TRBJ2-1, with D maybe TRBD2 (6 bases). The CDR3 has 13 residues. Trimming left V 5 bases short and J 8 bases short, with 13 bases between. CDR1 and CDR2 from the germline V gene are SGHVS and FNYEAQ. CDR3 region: CASSLMWEDEQFF. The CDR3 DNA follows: TGTGCCAGCAGCCTGATGTGGGAGGATGAGCAGTTCTTC.

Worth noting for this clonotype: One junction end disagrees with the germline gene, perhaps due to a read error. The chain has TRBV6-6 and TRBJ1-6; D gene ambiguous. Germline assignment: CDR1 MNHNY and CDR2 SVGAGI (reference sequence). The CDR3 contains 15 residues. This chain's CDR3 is CAGSQPGPRRSPLHF. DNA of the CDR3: TGTGCCGGCAGTCAGCCGGGTCCCAGGCGGTCACCCCTCCACTTT.

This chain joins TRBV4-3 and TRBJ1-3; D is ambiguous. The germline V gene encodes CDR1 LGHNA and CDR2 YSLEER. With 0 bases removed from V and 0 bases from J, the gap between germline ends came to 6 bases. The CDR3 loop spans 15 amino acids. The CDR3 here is CASSQDRFSGNTIYF. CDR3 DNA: TGCGCCAGCAGCCAAGACCGATTCTCTGGAAACACCATATATTTT.

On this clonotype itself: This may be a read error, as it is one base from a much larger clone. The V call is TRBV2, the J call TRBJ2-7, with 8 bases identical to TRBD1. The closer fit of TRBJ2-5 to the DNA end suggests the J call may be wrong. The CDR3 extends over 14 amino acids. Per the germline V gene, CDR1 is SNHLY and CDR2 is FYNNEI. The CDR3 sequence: CDSRGTGAGETQYF. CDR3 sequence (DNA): TGTGACAGCAGAGGGACAGGAGCTGGAGAGACCCAGTACTTC.

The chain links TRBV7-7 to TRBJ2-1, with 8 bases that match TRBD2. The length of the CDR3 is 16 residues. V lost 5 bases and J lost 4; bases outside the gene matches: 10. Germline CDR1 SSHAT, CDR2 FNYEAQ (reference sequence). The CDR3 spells CASSPKTSAIYNEQFF. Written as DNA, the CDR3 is TGTGCCAGCAGCCCCAAGACTAGCGCGATATACAATGAGCAGTTCTTC.

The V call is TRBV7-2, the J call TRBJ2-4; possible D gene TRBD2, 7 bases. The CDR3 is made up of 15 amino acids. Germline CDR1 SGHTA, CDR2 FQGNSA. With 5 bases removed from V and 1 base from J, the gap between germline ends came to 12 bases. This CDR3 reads CASSPGGPAKNIQYF. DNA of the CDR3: TGTGCCAGCAGCCCCGGGGGGCCTGCCAAAAACATTCAGTACTTC.

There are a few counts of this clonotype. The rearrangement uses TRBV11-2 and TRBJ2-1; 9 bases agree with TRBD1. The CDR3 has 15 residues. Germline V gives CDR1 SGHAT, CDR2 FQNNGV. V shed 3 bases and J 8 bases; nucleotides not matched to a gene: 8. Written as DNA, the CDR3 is TGTGCCAGCAGCTTCACCGGGACAGGGATCGATGAGCAGTTCTTC. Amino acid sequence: CASSFTGTGIDEQFF.

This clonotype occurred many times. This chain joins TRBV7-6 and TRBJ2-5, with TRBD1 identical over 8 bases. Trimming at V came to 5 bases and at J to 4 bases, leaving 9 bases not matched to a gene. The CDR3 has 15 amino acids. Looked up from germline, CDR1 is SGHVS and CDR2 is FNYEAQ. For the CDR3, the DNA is TGTGCCAGCAGCCCATACGACAGGGGCGGAGAGACCCAGTACTTC. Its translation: CASSPYDRGGETQYF.

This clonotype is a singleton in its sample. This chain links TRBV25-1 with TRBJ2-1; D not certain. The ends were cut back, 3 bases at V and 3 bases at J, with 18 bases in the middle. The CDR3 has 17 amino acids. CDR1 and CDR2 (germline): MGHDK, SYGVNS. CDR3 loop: CASSEPYGRARYNEQFF. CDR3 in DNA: TGTGCCAGCAGTGAGCCCTACGGACGTGCGCGCTACAATGAGCAGTTCTTC.

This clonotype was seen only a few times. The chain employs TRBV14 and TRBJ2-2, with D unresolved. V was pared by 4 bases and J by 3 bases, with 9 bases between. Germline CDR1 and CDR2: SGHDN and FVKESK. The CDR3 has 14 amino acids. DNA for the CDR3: TGTGCCAGCAGCCCTACTCGGGACACCGGGGAGCTGTTTTTT. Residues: CASSPTRDTGELFF.

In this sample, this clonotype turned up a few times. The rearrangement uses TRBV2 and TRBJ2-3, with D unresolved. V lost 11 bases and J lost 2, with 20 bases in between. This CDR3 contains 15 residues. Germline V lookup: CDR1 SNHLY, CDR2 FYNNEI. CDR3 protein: CASIRQPHVTDTQYF. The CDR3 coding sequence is TGTGCCTCGATCCGGCAGCCTCATGTCACAGATACGCAGTATTTT.

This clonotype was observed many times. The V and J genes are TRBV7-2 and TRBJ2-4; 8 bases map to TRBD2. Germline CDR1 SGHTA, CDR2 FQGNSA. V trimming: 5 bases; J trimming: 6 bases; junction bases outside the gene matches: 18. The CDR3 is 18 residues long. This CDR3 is CASSLFTGGGRIGNIQYF. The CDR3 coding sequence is TGTGCCAGCAGCCTATTTACCGGGGGCGGGAGGATCGGAAACATTCAGTACTTC.

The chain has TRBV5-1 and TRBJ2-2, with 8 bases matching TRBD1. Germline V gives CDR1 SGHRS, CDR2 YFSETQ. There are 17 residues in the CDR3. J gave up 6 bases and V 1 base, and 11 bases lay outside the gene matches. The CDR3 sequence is CASSLYSTGGIPGELFF. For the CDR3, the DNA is TGCGCCAGCAGCTTGTATTCCACAGGGGGAATACCCGGGGAGCTGTTTTTT.

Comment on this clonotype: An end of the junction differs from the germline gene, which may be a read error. CDR3 nucleotide sequence: TGTACCAGCACCCAACCGGGCGTTAAGGCCAATGAGCAGTTCTTC. It specifies CTSTQPGVKANEQFF. V is TRBV28 and J is TRBJ2-1; D is unresolved. This CDR3 has 15 amino acids. In germline, CDR1 is MDHEN, CDR2 SYDVKM.